What follows are 3 T cell receptor beta chains derived from one specimen sequenced in a study of response to subunit inactivated influenza vaccine. In TCRdb, the RT-PCR reads were re-called with MiXCR into one record per CDR3 protein. The sample carries about 240,000 distinct CDR3 sequences, about 12% recorded once. This specimen was non-naive T cells sorted from PBMCs, taken around 15 days before vaccination. The receptors here all came from a man over 45 who received an inactivated influenza vaccine.

Only a few counts were recorded for this clonotype. The chain combines TRBV5-1 with TRBJ2-1, with TRBD2 identical over 9 bases. V dropped 5 bases and J dropped 0; count of bases not matched to a gene: 3. Germline assignment: CDR1 SGHRS and CDR2 YFSETQ. The CDR3 covers 15 residues. The CDR3 sequence is CASRLTSGSYNEQFF. The CDR3 coding sequence is TGCGCCAGCAGATTGACTAGCGGCTCCTACAATGAGCAGTTCTTC.

This clonotype was detected a few times. The chain joins TRBV29-1 to TRBJ2-3, with 13 nucleotides matching TRBD2. The junction had 5 bases not matched to a gene; V was cut back by 2 bases and J by 6 bases. CDR1 is SQVTM, CDR2 ANQGSEA, per germline. This CDR3 region has 15 residues. In DNA, the CDR3 is TGCAGCGTTGAAATCAGGACTAGCGGGAGTGATACGCAGTATTTT. Amino acid sequence: CSVEIRTSGSDTQYF.

This clonotype was found many times. The chain uses TRBV4-3 and TRBJ2-3; 7 bases fit TRBD2. The junction had 9 bases not matched to a gene; V was cut back by 0 bases and J by 0 bases. CDR1 and CDR2 (germline): LGHNA, YSLEER. The CDR3 is 18 residues long. This CDR3 reads CASSQDMGGSDSTDTQYF. For the CDR3, the DNA is TGCGCCAGCAGCCAAGATATGGGGGGGAGTGATAGCACAGATACGCAGTATTTT.